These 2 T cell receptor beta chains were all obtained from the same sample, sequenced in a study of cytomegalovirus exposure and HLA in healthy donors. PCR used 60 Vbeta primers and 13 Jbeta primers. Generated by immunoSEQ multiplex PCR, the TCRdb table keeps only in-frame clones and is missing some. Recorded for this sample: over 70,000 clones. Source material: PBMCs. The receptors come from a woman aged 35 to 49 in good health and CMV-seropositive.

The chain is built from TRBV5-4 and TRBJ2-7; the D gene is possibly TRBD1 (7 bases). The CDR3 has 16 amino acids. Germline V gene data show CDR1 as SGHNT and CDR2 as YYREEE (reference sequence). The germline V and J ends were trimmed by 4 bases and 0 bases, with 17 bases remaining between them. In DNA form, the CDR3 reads TGTGCCAGCAGCCCCACAGGGGAGGTTTCCTCCTACGAGCAGTACTTC. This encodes CASSPTGEVSSYEQYF. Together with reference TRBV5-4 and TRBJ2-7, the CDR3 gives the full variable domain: ETGVTQSPTHLIKTRGQQVTLRCSSQSGHNTVSWYQQALGQGPQFIFQYYREEENGRGNFPPRFSGLQFPNYSSELNVNALELDDSALYLCASSPTGEVSSYEQYFGPGTRLTVT.

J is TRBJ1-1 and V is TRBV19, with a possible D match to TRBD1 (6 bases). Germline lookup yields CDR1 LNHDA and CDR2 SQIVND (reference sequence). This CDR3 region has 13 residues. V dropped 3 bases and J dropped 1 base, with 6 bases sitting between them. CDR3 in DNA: TGTGCCAGTAGTATCAGGGGGAACACTGAAGCTTTCTTT. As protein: CASSIRGNTEAFF.